This T cell receptor (beta chain) was obtained from a study of identical twins. Study-wide results and limits: Low generation probability was overrepresented in out-of-frame alpha sequences shared by twins.

From germline, CDR1 is LGHNA and CDR2 YSLEER. The CDR3 covers 19 residues. V lost 4 bases and J lost 3, with 26 bases in between. Only a few counts were recorded for this clonotype. The antigen remains undetermined. Template switching (which added a universal primer site) was used, and cDNA carried unique molecular identifiers. TCRdb redid the calling of the 5' RACE reads with MiXCR, one entry per CDR3 protein. Of some 560,000 distinct CDR3 sequences in the sample, 9.6% were seen once. These data also featured in a second study, about yellow fever vaccine responses in identical twins.

V gene TRBV4-3 combines with J gene TRBJ2-3, with D perhaps given as TRBD1 or TRBD2 (5 bases each). This sequence was found in a woman under 30 in good health. The material sequenced was PBMCs. The CDR3 DNA is TGCGCCAGCAGCCGTGACGGAGGACCAAGTCAGGGAGTAACAGATACGCAGTATTTT. It translates to CASSRDGGPSQGVTDTQYF.